This TCR beta chain was observed in a study of blood T cell repertoires in COVID-19. Assay: immunoSEQ multiplex PCR; the TCRdb copy retains only in-frame clones and omits some. The sample has 200,000 to 250,000 clones, around 86% seen once. Trimming shortened V by 2 bases and J by 8 bases, and 12 bases separated the two germline ends. The length of the CDR3 is 14 residues. The V gene's germline CDR1 is SNHLY and CDR2 FYNNEI. The chain has TRBV2 and TRBJ1-4; possible D gene TRBD1, 5 bases. Source material: peripheral blood. The TCR comes from a man older than 75 with acute or convalescent COVID-19. This CDR3 is CASSEYRGSEKLFF. The CDR3, as DNA: TGTGCCAGCAGTGAATATAGGGGTTCCGAAAAACTGTTTTTT.